In its sample, the clone carrying this TCR beta chain was seen many times. This specimen belongs to a study of T cells in Graves' hyperthyroidism and ophthalmopathy. The V and J ends lost 4 bases and 5 bases respectively, with 14 bases between them. Germline V gene sequence: CDR1 MNHEY, CDR2 SVGEGT. This CDR3 has 15 residues. The source material, RNA transcripts, was used to amplify TCR beta CDR3 regions. A set of HTBI primers served as the primers for a first-round RT-PCR of the TCR CDR3. TCRdb itself ran the multiplex PCR reads through MiXCR, one entry per CDR3 protein. The repertoire holds about 590,000 distinct CDR3 sequences, with 13% to 15% as singletons.

The chain recombines TRBV6-2 or TRBV6-3 with TRBJ2-2; D remains ambiguous. This TCR came from a woman between 18 and 30 years old with Graves' ophthalmopathy. The sequencing input was blood. DNA for the CDR3: TGTGCCAGCAGTTTAGAGCTCTTCGGGACCGGGGAGCTGTTTTTT. Translating gives CASSLELFGTGELFF.